These 23 T cell receptor beta chains came from one sample sequenced in a study of identical twins. MiXCR was run by TCRdb on the 5' RACE reads, yielding one entry per CDR3 protein. Among 300,000 to 400,000 distinct CDR3 sequences listed, about 12% were seen once. These data were likewise used in another study, on yellow fever vaccine responses in identical twins.

Material: CD8+ T cells sorted from blood. Receptors were obtained from a woman aged 18-30 years in good health.

The rearrangement joins TRBV14 to TRBJ2-1; no firm D call. CDR1 is SGHDN and CDR2 is FVKESK in the germline V gene. Between the trimmed V and J ends, which lost 5 bases and 10 bases, there was a span of 18 bases. The CDR3 extends over 14 amino acids. Here the CDR3 DNA reads TGTGCCAGCAGCGAGGAGTCCGGGCGACCAGAGCAGTTCTTC. Residues: CASSEESGRPEQFF.

This clonotype has ten or more counts. The chain uses TRBV4-1 and TRBJ2-7, with TRBD1 as a possible D gene (6 bases). V was shortened by 4 bases and J by 2 bases, with 12 bases between the two germline ends. CDR3 length: 14 amino acids. CDR1 is MGHRA, CDR2 YSYEKL, per germline. The CDR3 reads CASSPSTGPYEQYF. The CDR3 DNA reads TGCGCCAGCAGCCCTTCGACAGGACCCTACGAGCAGTACTTC.

The V call is TRBV6-1, the J call TRBJ2-3; D not resolved. Germline CDR1 MNHNS, CDR2 SASEGT. The CDR3 length is 15 residues. The V end lost 3 bases, the J end lost 6 bases, and 16 bases lay between the germline ends. CDR3 sequence reads: CASSDLGKPKDTQYF. The CDR3, as DNA: TGTGCCAGCAGTGATCTGGGCAAACCGAAGGATACGCAGTATTTT.

This clonotype was detected many times. In DNA form, the CDR3 reads TGTGCCAGCAGCCCAGGGTGGGTTCTAGACACTGAAGCTTTCTTT. It translates to CASSPGWVLDTEAFF. This chain uses TRBV11-2 with TRBJ1-1, with D tentatively TRBD1 (5 bases). From germline, CDR1 is SGHAT and CDR2 FQNNGV. The CDR3 spans 15 residues. Trimming left V 5 bases short and J 3 bases short, with 16 bases between.

The gene calls are TRBV28 and TRBJ2-7; the D is unclear. V was shortened by 5 bases and J by 1 base, with 24 bases between the two germline ends. The CDR3 totals 18 residues. Germline-derived CDR1 and CDR2 are MDHEN and SYDVKM. In DNA, the CDR3 is TGTGCCAGCAGTCAACCCCCGACGGTGTTTGTGGGTTCCTACGAGCAGTACTTC. Translated, it gives CASSQPPTVFVGSYEQYF. The whole variable domain, remainder taken from reference TRBV28 and TRBJ2-7, is DVKVTQSSRYLVKRTGEKVFLECVQDMDHENMFWYRQDPGLGLRLIYFSYDVKMKEKGDIPEGYSVSREKKERFSLILESASTNQTSMYLCASSQPPTVFVGSYEQYFGPGTRLTVT.

This clonotype was observed a few times. The V gene is TRBV20-1, the J gene TRBJ2-3, with 12 positions matching TRBD2. Germline lookup yields CDR1 DFQATT and CDR2 SNEGSKA (reference sequence). J gave up 5 bases and V 0 bases, and 9 bases lay outside the gene matches. The length of the CDR3 is 17 residues. DNA of the CDR3: TGCAGTGCTAGAGATTGGGAATCTAGCGGGGGGGAAGATACGCAGTATTTT. It encodes CSARDWESSGGEDTQYF.

This clonotype showed up just once. The gene calls are TRBV7-2 and TRBJ2-2; TRBD1 might be the D (5 bases). The V gene's germline CDR1 is SGHTA and CDR2 FQGNSA. Trimming removed 9 bases at V and 6 bases at J, with 8 bases between. The CDR3 runs 11 residues. CDR3: CARTDAGELFF. The CDR3 bases are TGTGCCAGGACAGACGCCGGGGAGCTGTTTTTT.

This chain connects TRBV27 to TRBJ2-7; no firm D call. CDR1 MNHEY and CDR2 SMNVEV come from the germline V gene (reference sequence). The length of the CDR3 is 16 residues. The ends were cut back, 5 bases at V and 0 bases at J, with 17 bases in the middle. The CDR3 bases are TGTGCCAGCAGTGGTAGCCTTGGTGAACTCTCCTACGAGCAGTACTTC. This codes for CASSGSLGELSYEQYF.

The rearrangement links TRBV6-5 to TRBJ1-6, with D unresolved. CDR1 is MNHEY and CDR2 is SVGAGI in the germline V gene. V was shortened by 2 bases and J by 3 bases, with 8 bases between the two germline ends. This CDR3 comprises 15 residues. CDR3 bases: TGTGCCAGCAGTTACGCTTTAAACTATAATTCACCCCTCCACTTT. Residues: CASSYALNYNSPLHF.

The table lists this clonotype with many counts. This chain joins TRBV7-2 and TRBJ2-1; TRBD2 matches at 7 bases. Germline CDR1 and CDR2: SGHTA and FQGNSA. The trim removed 0 bases at V and 1 base at J, leaving 15 bases unmatched. There are 20 residues in the CDR3. DNA for the CDR3: TGTGCCAGCAGCTTAGCGTCGAGTTCGGCTAGCGGATTATCCTACAATGAGCAGTTCTTC. Protein: CASSLASSSASGLSYNEQFF.

To note about this clonotype: An end of the junction does not agree with germline; a read error may underlie this. The V call is TRBV7-9, the J call TRBJ1-1; no clear D. The CDR3 length is 14 residues. Germline lookup yields CDR1 SEHNR and CDR2 FQNEAQ (reference sequence). The chain's CDR3 is CASSPPRMSTEAYF. The DNA of the CDR3 is TGTGCCAGCAGCCCCCCTCGGATGAGCACTGAAGCTTACTTT.

The V call is TRBV19, the J call TRBJ2-1; D remains unclear. Trimming cost V 1 base and J 8 bases, with 12 bases left between them. CDR3 length: 14 amino acids. Germline lookup yields CDR1 LNHDA and CDR2 SQIVND (reference sequence). The CDR3 bases are TGTGCCAGTAGTATAGTTTGGCCAACGGATGAGCAGTTCTTC. Amino acid sequence: CASSIVWPTDEQFF.

The table lists this clonotype with a few counts. The V and J genes are TRBV6-5 and TRBJ2-7, with D unresolved. Germline V lookup: CDR1 MNHEY, CDR2 SVGAGI. This CDR3 is 11 amino acids long. Trimming stripped 7 bases from V and 5 bases from J, with 9 bases between. The CDR3 spells CASKKVDEQYF. The CDR3 bases are TGTGCCAGCAAGAAGGTTGACGAGCAGTACTTC.

The chain joins TRBV4-1 to TRBJ2-7, with 14 bases fitting TRBD2. This CDR3 comprises 17 residues. With 5 bases clipped from V and 4 bases from J, the junction kept 10 bases outside the gene matches. Germline lookup yields CDR1 MGHRA and CDR2 YSYEKL. The CDR3 spells CASSTAGTSGRKYEQYF. The DNA for the CDR3 is TGCGCCAGCAGCACAGCCGGGACTAGCGGGAGAAAGTACGAGCAGTACTTC.

This chain uses TRBV13 with TRBJ2-3; D unclear. The V gene's germline CDR1 is PRHDT and CDR2 FYEKMQ (reference sequence). This CDR3 has 14 residues. Trimming cost V 4 bases and J 6 bases, with 14 bases left between them. The CDR3 sequence: CASSSMGPSDTQYF. DNA for the CDR3: TGTGCCAGCAGCTCTATGGGCCCTTCGGATACGCAGTATTTT. The full variable domain, completed using reference TRBV13 and TRBJ2-3, is AAGVIQSPRHLIKEKRETATLKCYPIPRHDTVYWYQQGPGQDPQFLISFYEKMQSDKGSIPDRFSAQQFSDYHSELNMSSLELGDSALYFCASSSMGPSDTQYFGPGTRLTVL.

This clonotype was counted between two and nine times. The chain uses TRBV13 and TRBJ2-1; 10 bases match TRBD2. J was trimmed by 6 bases and V by 4 bases; bases with no gene match: 15. This CDR3 is built from 18 residues. CDR1 and CDR2 from the germline V gene are PRHDT and FYEKMQ (reference sequence). CDR3 bases: TGTGCCAGCAGCTCCCCTAGCCCCCCTAGCGGGAGAAGCAATGAGCAGTTCTTC. It yields the protein CASSSPSPPSGRSNEQFF.

This clonotype has a handful of counts. The chain is built from TRBV7-9 and TRBJ1-1; 10 bases are a match to TRBD1. The CDR3 length is 15 residues. The V segment lost 5 bases and the J segment 0 bases; nucleotides outside the gene matches: 3. Germline V lookup: CDR1 SEHNR, CDR2 FQNEAQ (reference sequence). The CDR3 protein is CASSPGQGLNTEAFF. CDR3 bases: TGTGCCAGCAGCCCGGGACAGGGGTTGAACACTGAAGCTTTCTTT.

The rearrangement links TRBV9 to TRBJ2-3; 8 nucleotides agree with TRBD2. V dropped 0 bases and J dropped 5; count of bases not matched to a gene: 2. The length of the CDR3 is 14 residues. Germline loops: CDR1 SGDLS, CDR2 YYNGEE. Here the CDR3 DNA reads TGTGCCAGCAGCGTAGCGGGAGGGGAAGATACGCAGTATTTT. This sequence encodes CASSVAGGEDTQYF.

The rearrangement uses TRBV5-1 and TRBJ2-5; TRBD2 agrees at 7 bases. V was clipped by 0 bases and J by 1 base; unmatched bases: 3. This CDR3 contains 15 residues. CDR1 SGHRS and CDR2 YFSETQ come from the germline V gene. The CDR3 DNA reads TGCGCCAGCAGCTTGGTACAGCGGGGCCAAGAGACCCAGTACTTC. Amino acid sequence: CASSLVQRGQETQYF.

This clonotype was observed a few times. V gene TRBV20-1 combines with J gene TRBJ1-1, with 7 positions matching TRBD1. Germline V gives CDR1 DFQATT, CDR2 SNEGSKA (reference sequence). CDR3 length: 15 amino acids. With 2 bases clipped from V and 1 base from J, the junction kept 7 bases outside the gene matches. Written as DNA, the CDR3 is TGCAGTGCTAGAATCCCGGGACAGAGGAACACTGAAGCTTTCTTT. It translates to CSARIPGQRNTEAFF.

The V call is TRBV3-1, the J call TRBJ2-2; D is unclear. Per germline, CDR1 LGHDT and CDR2 YNNKEL (reference sequence). CDR3 size: 14 residues. Between the trimmed V and J ends, which lost 0 bases and 8 bases, there was a span of 10 bases. In DNA form, the CDR3 reads TGTGCCAGCAGCCAAGATAACCGCCCAGGGGAGCTGTTTTTT. Amino acids: CASSQDNRPGELFF.

In the case of this clonotype: This clone may be a read error of a much larger clone one base away. The J gene is TRBJ2-2, the V gene TRBV11-2, with 7 positions matching TRBD1. The CDR3 has 13 amino acids. The V gene's germline CDR1 is SGHAT and CDR2 FQNNGV. The trim removed 6 bases at V and 4 bases at J, leaving 2 bases unmatched. Here the CDR3 DNA reads TGTGCCAGCAGAGACAGGGTCACCGGGGAGCTGTTTTTT. Its protein product is CASRDRVTGELFF.

The J gene is TRBJ2-7, the V gene TRBV5-1, with D unresolved. Germline CDR1 reads SGHRS; CDR2 reads YFSETQ. The V and J ends lost 0 bases and 3 bases respectively, with 16 bases between them. The CDR3 loop spans 16 amino acids. The CDR3 protein is CASSLGLPGSIYEQYF. Here the CDR3 DNA reads TGCGCCAGCAGCTTGGGCCTGCCAGGTTCGATCTACGAGCAGTACTTC.